The 23 T cell receptor beta chains listed next were all sequenced from one sample in a study of shared clonotypes between healthy human individuals. Data came from immunoSEQ multiplex PCR; TCRdb stores just in-frame clones and leaves some out. The table has roughly 1,500,000 clones, 95% to 99% seen once. The sequenced material came from naive CD4+ T cells sorted from blood. The subset here: CD45RA+ positively selected. The source of these receptors is a man aged 25-45 years in good health.

V gene TRBV7-9 combines with J gene TRBJ1-4; TRBD1 is a possible D gene (6 bases). Trimming shortened V by 5 bases and J by 8 bases, and 15 bases separated the two germline ends. Per germline, CDR1 SEHNR and CDR2 FQNEAQ (reference sequence). The CDR3 is 14 residues long. The CDR3 sequence: CASSAGQYEEKLFF. The CDR3, as DNA: TGTGCCAGCAGCGCTGGACAGTATGAGGAAAAACTGTTTTTT.

This clone was detected once. V is TRBV18 and J is TRBJ1-2; 7 bases are shared with TRBD1. CDR1 is KGHSH, CDR2 LQKENI, per germline. V lost 3 bases to trimming and J lost 4 bases; unmatched junction nucleotides: 11. The CDR3 has 16 amino acids. The CDR3 DNA is TGTGCCAGCTCACCGACTTTGACAGGGAGGAGCTATGGCTACACCTTC. This gives the protein CASSPTLTGRSYGYTF.

This sequence joins TRBV30 and TRBJ1-3; 10 bases are a match to TRBD1. The CDR3 has 16 amino acids. From germline, CDR1 is GTSNPN and CDR2 SVGIG (reference sequence). Trimming took 0 bases from V and 4 from J; bases not matched to a gene: 6. The CDR3 DNA reads TGTGCCTGGAGTGTAGTGGGGACAGGGGTAGGAAACACCATATATTTT. Its translation is CAWSVVGTGVGNTIYF.

This chain uses TRBV5-1 with TRBJ2-7; TRBD1 agrees at 8 bases. The CDR3 is 14 amino acids. Trimming removed 0 bases from V and 5 bases from J; junction bases left unmatched: 4. In germline, CDR1 is SGHRS, CDR2 YFSETQ. The chain's CDR3 is CASSLGQGSDEQYF. The CDR3 nucleotides read TGCGCCAGCAGCTTGGGACAGGGGTCGGACGAGCAGTACTTC.

The chain recombines TRBV6-5 with TRBJ2-2, with D possibly matching TRBD2 (5 bases). Germline CDR1 reads MNHEY; CDR2 reads SVGAGI. This CDR3 has 14 amino acids. V was clipped by 6 bases and J by 6 bases, with 14 bases between them. The CDR3 DNA follows: TGTGCCAGCAGCGCGACGCGGGTGGCCGGGGAGCTGTTTTTT. As protein: CASSATRVAGELFF.

J is TRBJ1-2 and V is TRBV27; TRBD1 is a possible D gene (5 bases). Germline V gives CDR1 MNHEY, CDR2 SMNVEV (reference sequence). V was trimmed by 4 bases and J by 4 bases, leaving 10 bases between them. The CDR3 is 13 residues long. DNA of the CDR3: TGTGCCAGCAGTTGGAGGGACGGCTATGGCTACACCTTC. Amino acids: CASSWRDGYGYTF.

The V gene is TRBV5-6, the J gene TRBJ2-7; 9 nucleotides line up with TRBD2. V dropped 0 bases and J dropped 4; count of bases not matched to a gene: 11. CDR1 is SGHDT, CDR2 YYEEEE, per germline. CDR3 length: 17 amino acids. This CDR3 reads CASSLAGLALTKYEQYF. The CDR3 region has the DNA TGTGCCAGCAGCTTGGCCGGACTAGCGCTAACCAAGTACGAGCAGTACTTC. The entire variable domain, with the rest obtained from reference TRBV5-6 and TRBJ2-7, is as follows: DAGVTQSPTHLIKTRGQQVTLRCSPKSGHDTVSWYQQALGQGPQFIFQYYEEEERQRGNFPDRFSGHQFPNYSSELNVNALLLGDSALYLCASSLAGLALTKYEQYFGPGTRLTVT.

This clone has just one count. V usage is TRBV18 and J usage is TRBJ2-5, with D unresolved. The CDR3 is made up of 12 amino acids. The germline V gene encodes CDR1 KGHSH and CDR2 LQKENI. Trimming stripped 8 bases from V and 2 bases from J, with 9 bases between. The CDR3 DNA is TGTGCCAGCACCCGGGCTCAAGAGACCCAGTACTTC. It yields the protein CASTRAQETQYF.

The chain employs TRBV5-4 and TRBJ2-1; D not certain. The germline V gene has CDR1 SGHNT and CDR2 YYREEE (reference sequence). CDR3 length: 13 amino acids. The V end lost 4 bases, the J end lost 7 bases, and 12 bases lay between the germline ends. Written as DNA, the CDR3 is TGTGCCAGCAGCCCATTAGGTTTTAATGAGCAGTTCTTC. Translating gives CASSPLGFNEQFF.

This rearrangement joins TRBV5-5 to TRBJ2-5, with 8 positions matching TRBD1. Germline CDR1 is SGHKS and CDR2 is YYEKEE (reference sequence). The V gene end was trimmed by 4 bases and the J gene end by 1 base; junction bases not matched to a gene: 12. The CDR3 runs to 17 residues. CDR3 protein: CASSPLPGGLPQETQYF. CDR3 in DNA: TGTGCCAGCAGCCCATTACCAGGGGGCCTCCCCCAAGAGACCCAGTACTTC.

This rearrangement joins TRBV7-2 to TRBJ2-1; 10 bases fit TRBD2. The CDR3 length is 16 residues. V lost 1 base and J lost 3; bases outside the gene matches: 3. The germline V gene has CDR1 SGHTA and CDR2 FQGNSA. CDR3 residues: CASSLVGTSDYNEQFF. The CDR3 DNA reads as TGTGCCAGCAGCTTAGTCGGGACTAGCGACTACAATGAGCAGTTCTTC.

Notes on this clone: The identical CDR3 is also encoded by other nucleotide sequences in the sample. V gene TRBV18 combines with J gene TRBJ2-7, with no clear D. The germline V gene has CDR1 KGHSH and CDR2 LQKENI. This CDR3 has 13 amino acids. V shed 2 bases and J shed 3 bases, with 8 bases lying between them. In DNA, the CDR3 is TGTGCCAGCTCACCAGGTGGCCTCTACGAGCAGTACTTC. It is translated as CASSPGGLYEQYF.

The gene calls are TRBV5-5 and TRBJ2-7, with TRBD1 as a possible D gene (6 bases). Germline lookup yields CDR1 SGHKS and CDR2 YYEKEE (reference sequence). V lost 5 bases and J 4 bases, leaving 16 bases between the germline ends. The CDR3 covers 14 residues. Written as DNA, the CDR3 is TGTGCCAGCAGACCACAGGGCGGGCAGTACGAGCAGTACTTC. Translation gives CASRPQGGQYEQYF.

This chain connects TRBV29-1 to TRBJ2-2; D not resolved. The CDR3 is 9 amino acids. Germline assignment: CDR1 SQVTM and CDR2 ANQGSEA. Trimming took off 7 bases at V and 7 bases at J, with 4 bases between the two ends. In nucleotides, the CDR3 is TGCAGCGCGATCGGGGAGCTGTTTTTT. Amino acids: CSAIGELFF.

Turning to this clone: Other DNA sequences of this sample code for an identical CDR3. This chain joins TRBV9 and TRBJ2-3; D unclear. V dropped 2 bases and J dropped 0 bases, with 7 bases sitting between them. The CDR3 sequence is 14 residues long. CDR1 is SGDLS, CDR2 YYNGEE, per germline. CDR3 sequence: CASSVGGSTDTQYF. As DNA, the CDR3 is TGTGCCAGCAGCGTCGGCGGTAGCACAGATACGCAGTATTTT.

The chain links TRBV5-1 to TRBJ2-7; TRBD2 aligns across 14 bases. V shed 4 bases and J 3 bases; nucleotides not matched to a gene: 6. CDR3 length: 16 residues. Germline CDR1 reads SGHRS; CDR2 reads YFSETQ. CDR3 loop: CASSHGLAGGFYEQYF. The DNA for the CDR3 is TGCGCCAGCAGCCACGGACTAGCGGGAGGATTCTACGAGCAGTACTTC.

The chain uses TRBV6-1 and TRBJ1-5; D gene uncertain. Trimming removed 1 base at V and 6 bases at J, with 28 bases between. CDR1 and CDR2 from the germline V gene are MNHNS and SASEGT. The CDR3 totals 20 residues. The CDR3 sequence: CASSEGLGSANLIAIQPQHF. The CDR3 bases are TGTGCCAGCAGTGAAGGATTAGGGTCTGCGAACCTTATAGCAATTCAGCCCCAGCATTTT.

This clone was seen just once. The rearrangement links TRBV5-1 to TRBJ2-1, with 14 bases matching TRBD2. This CDR3 comprises 17 residues. Germline V CDR1 and CDR2: SGHRS, YFSETQ. V gave up 4 bases and J gave up 4 bases; unmatched junction bases: 7. The CDR3 here is CASSTGLAGVGYNEQFF. The CDR3 region has the DNA TGCGCCAGCAGCACGGGACTAGCGGGAGTGGGTTACAATGAGCAGTTCTTC.

The sample holds one count of this clone. The chain couples TRBV19 to TRBJ2-3, with 10 bases identical to TRBD1. This CDR3 comprises 16 residues. Germline lookup yields CDR1 LNHDA and CDR2 SQIVND (reference sequence). The V segment lost 1 base and the J segment 2 bases; nucleotides outside the gene matches: 3. The CDR3 region has the DNA TGTGCCAGTAGTATAGGCCGACAGGGGGCCACAGATACGCAGTATTTT. Its translation: CASSIGRQGATDTQYF.

This rearrangement joins TRBV2 to TRBJ1-2; D is uncertain. V was pared by 6 bases and J by 2 bases, with 19 bases between. CDR1 is SNHLY, CDR2 FYNNEI, per germline. This CDR3 comprises 16 residues. The CDR3 coding sequence is TGTGCCAGCAGCAGAGACACGCCTGAACTGAACTATGGCTACACCTTC. Encoded protein: CASSRDTPELNYGYTF.

As DNA, the CDR3 is TGTGCCAGCAGTGATCAGGGATTATACGAGCAGTACTTC. Protein sequence: CASSDQGLYEQYF. The chain has TRBV2 and TRBJ2-7; the D gene is possibly TRBD1 (5 bases). Trimming left V 3 bases short and J 4 bases short, with 10 bases between. CDR1 and CDR2 from the germline V gene are SNHLY and FYNNEI. The CDR3 extends over 13 amino acids.

This clone was recorded once. The gene calls are TRBV11-2 and TRBJ1-1; TRBD1 matches 7 bases. V was pared by 5 bases and J by 1 base, with 10 bases of the junction left unmatched. Germline V gene sequence: CDR1 SGHAT, CDR2 FQNNGV. The CDR3 loop spans 16 amino acids. The CDR3 here is CASSPRGQFWNTEAFF. The CDR3 bases are TGTGCCAGCAGCCCGCGGGGACAGTTTTGGAACACTGAAGCTTTCTTT.

V gene TRBV18 combines with J gene TRBJ2-7, with D maybe TRBD1 (6 bases). Per germline, CDR1 KGHSH and CDR2 LQKENI. Trimming removed 1 base at V and 5 bases at J, with 12 bases between. This CDR3 is built from 14 residues. CDR3 protein: CASSPLDSANEQYF. The CDR3 bases are TGTGCCAGCTCACCACTGGACAGTGCCAACGAGCAGTACTTC.